The rows below give T cell receptor beta chains drawn from one sample of a study of T cells in localized non-small cell lung cancer. Sequencing used immunoSEQ multiplex PCR; TCRdb keeps in-frame clones, though not all of them. The data hold around 78,000 clones, with around 90% observed a single time. The sequences come from peripheral blood, collected before any cancer treatment. These receptor sequences come from a woman aged 40-69 years with stage I squamous cell lung carcinoma. The conserved cysteine and the conserved F or W are not part of the CDR3 here.

V gene	CDR3 protein
TRBV7-9	ASSLLAGGRGETQY
TRBV11-2	ASSFEGRVNKSPLH
TRBV18	ASSLQNRNTEAF
TRBV27	ASSLEGHVRYEQY
TRBV7-2	ASSSDPGQGIAGANVLT
TRBV5-1	ASSPGTSGGAAGQTQY
TRBV5-6	ASSSLNYGYT
TRBV6-5	ASSTDRGNYGYT
TRBV4-2	ASSQGGSSAGAEETQY
TRBV28	ASSPLTRGEKLF
TRBV2	AVPSGGDYNEQF
TRBV5-1	ASSLQGQETQY
TRBV7-9	ASSLDGQGGTEAF
TRBV9	ASSVGGYGQPQH
TRBV7-8	ASSYPGQGSYNEQF
TRBV27	ASSPPQGGRIYNEQF
TRBV6-1	ASSEGHIYGYT
TRBV30	AWRRGPGSTEAF
TRBV7-9	ASSWGGSDTEAF
TRBV10-3	ASRTGNQPQH
TRBV25-1	ASSEGSTGLEQY
TRBV19	ASSIGGLTGGLLGYT
TRBV19	ASSPGLAGEETQY
TRBV10-2	ASSELTELF
TRBV7-9	ASSFHGTGELF
TRBV5-1	ASSLGPANGYT
TRBV5-6	ASSPPTGLYEQY
TRBV18	ASSPGTGGKETQY
TRBV11-2	ASSLGRTEAF
TRBV11-1	ASSRTGGELF
TRBV28	ASSRIGPQH
TRBV5-1	ASSAGTGGYEQY
TRBV11-3	ASSLGAKYNEQF
TRBV27	ASSSQRGLGELF
TRBV27	ASSYRINQPQH
TRBV6-1	ASSPRDRNNSPLH
TRBV7-3	ASSPETVHTEAF
TRBV11-2	ASSLAGSYEQY
TRBV29-1	SVIGQGGTEAF
TRBV30	AWSTGQPNSFTEAF
TRBV10-3	AISGGGQGSYGYT
TRBV19	ASSIALNTEAF
TRBV7-8	ASSQLAAPSEQY
TRBV30	AWVLQKRGYT
TRBV5-1	ASGTGAGASYEQY